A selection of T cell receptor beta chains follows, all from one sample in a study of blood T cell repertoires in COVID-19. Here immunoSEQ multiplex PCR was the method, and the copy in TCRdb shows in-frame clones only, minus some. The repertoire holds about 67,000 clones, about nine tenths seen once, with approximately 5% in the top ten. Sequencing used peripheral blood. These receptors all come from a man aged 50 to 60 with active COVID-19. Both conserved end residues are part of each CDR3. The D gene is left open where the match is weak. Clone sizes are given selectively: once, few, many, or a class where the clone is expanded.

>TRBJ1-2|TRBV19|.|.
CASSNFIRDPRGYTF
TGTGCCAGTAGTAATTTTATCAGGGATCCTCGCGGCTACACCTTC
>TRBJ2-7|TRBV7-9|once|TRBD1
CASSLSGTGGEQYF
TGTGCCAGCAGCTTATCGGGGACAGGGGGCGAGCAGTACTTC
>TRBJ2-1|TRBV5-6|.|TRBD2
CASSQPTLAGTYNEQFF
TGTGCCAGCAGTCAACCCACCCTAGCGGGAACCTACAATGAGCAGTTCTTC
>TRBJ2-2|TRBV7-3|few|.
CASSSSVTGELFF
TGTGCCAGCAGCTCCAGCGTCACCGGGGAGCTGTTTTTT
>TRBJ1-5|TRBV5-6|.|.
CASSLPNQPQHF
TGTGCCAGCAGCCTACCTAATCAGCCCCAGCATTTT
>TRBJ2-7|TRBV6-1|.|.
CASSERGRGIHEQYF
TGTGCCAGCAGTGAACGGGGCAGGGGAATTCACGAGCAGTACTTC
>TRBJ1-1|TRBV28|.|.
CASSSLGVYVNTEAFF
TGTGCCAGCAGCTCATTAGGGGTTTACGTGAACACTGAAGCTTTCTTT
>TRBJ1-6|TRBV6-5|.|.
CASSYGGGPLHF
TGTGCCAGCAGTTACGGGGGGGGACCCCTCCACTTT
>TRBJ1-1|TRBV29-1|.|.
CSVVLQVLNTEAFF
TGCAGCGTAGTCTTACAAGTATTGAACACTGAAGCTTTCTTT
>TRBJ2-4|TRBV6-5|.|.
CASSYEAGVNIQYF
TGTGCCAGCAGTTACGAGGCAGGGGTGAACATTCAGTACTTC
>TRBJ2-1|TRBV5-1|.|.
CASSLGLPGLNEQFF
TGCGCCAGCAGCTTGGGACTGCCCGGACTAAATGAGCAGTTCTTC
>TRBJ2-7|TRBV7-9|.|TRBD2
CASSPSGRAYEQYF
TGTGCCAGCAGCCCAAGCGGGAGGGCCTACGAGCAGTACTTC
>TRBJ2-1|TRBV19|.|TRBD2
CASSTQTSGSHNEQFF
TGTGCCAGTAGTACCCAGACTAGCGGGAGCCACAATGAGCAGTTCTTC
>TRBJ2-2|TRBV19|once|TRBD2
CASESGRGTGELFF
TGTGCCAGCGAAAGCGGGAGAGGCACCGGGGAGCTGTTTTTT
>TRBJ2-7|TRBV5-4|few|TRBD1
CASSGTGSYEQYF
TGTGCCAGCAGCGGGACAGGGTCCTACGAGCAGTACTTC
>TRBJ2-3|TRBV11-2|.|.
CASSLGGGRLTDTQYF
TGTGCCAGCAGCTTAGGGGGGGGCCGACTCACAGATACGCAGTATTTT
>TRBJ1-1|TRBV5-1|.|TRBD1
CASSPTGANTEAFF
TGCGCCAGCAGCCCGACAGGGGCAAACACTGAAGCTTTCTTT
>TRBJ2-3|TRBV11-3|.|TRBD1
CASSPGQGSFATQYF
TGTGCCAGCAGCCCTGGACAGGGGAGTTTTGCTACGCAGTATTTT
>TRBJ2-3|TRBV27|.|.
CASRVLNDRDTQYF
TGTGCCAGCAGGGTCCTTAACGACAGAGATACGCAGTATTTT
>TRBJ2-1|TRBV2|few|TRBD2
CASSGLADYNEQFF
TGTGCCAGCAGTGGACTAGCGGATTACAATGAGCAGTTCTTC
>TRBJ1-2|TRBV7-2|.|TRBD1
CASSPYGQGGNYGYTF
TGTGCCAGCAGCCCCTACGGACAGGGCGGTAACTATGGCTACACCTTC
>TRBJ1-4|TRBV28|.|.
CASRPQTTNEKLFF
TGTGCCAGCAGGCCACAGACAACTAATGAAAAACTGTTTTTT
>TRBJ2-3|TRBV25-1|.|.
CASSVGDSITQYF
TGTGCCAGCAGTGTAGGGGATTCAATCACGCAGTATTTT
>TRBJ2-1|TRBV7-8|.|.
CASSLAERLEQFF
TGTGCCAGCAGCTTGGCGGAGAGATTGGAGCAGTTCTTC
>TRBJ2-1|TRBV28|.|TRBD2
CASSLGRDQEQFF
TGTGCCAGCAGTTTAGGGAGGGATCAAGAGCAGTTCTTC
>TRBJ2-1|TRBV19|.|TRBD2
CASTGGSGRGYNEQFF
TGTGCCAGTACGGGGGGAAGCGGGAGGGGATACAATGAGCAGTTCTTC
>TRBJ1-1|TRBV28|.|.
CASSLNAGNTEAFF
TGTGCCAGCAGTTTAAATGCGGGGAACACTGAAGCTTTCTTT
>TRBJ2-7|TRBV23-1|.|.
CASSRNEYEQYF
TGCGCCAGCAGTCGAAACGAGTACGAGCAGTACTTC
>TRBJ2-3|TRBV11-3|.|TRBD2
CASSLGLAGDTQYF
TGTGCCAGCAGCTTGGGACTAGCGGGGGATACGCAGTATTTT
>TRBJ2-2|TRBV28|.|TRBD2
CASSGLAGGPDTGELFF
TGTGCCAGCAGTGGGCTAGCGGGAGGGCCGGACACCGGGGAGCTGTTTTTT
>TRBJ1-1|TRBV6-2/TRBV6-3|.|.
CASSYRQTSWNTEAFF
TGTGCCAGCAGTTACCGTCAGACAAGTTGGAACACTGAAGCTTTCTTT
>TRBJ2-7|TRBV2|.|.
CASSLTTYEQYF
TGTGCCAGCAGCCTGACAACCTACGAGCAGTACTTC
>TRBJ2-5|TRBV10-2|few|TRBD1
CASNRQGVQETQYF
TGCGCCAGCAATCGACAGGGAGTCCAAGAGACCCAGTACTTC
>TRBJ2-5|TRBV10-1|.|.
CASSEGTGQETQYF
TGCGCCAGCAGTGAGGGAACAGGGCAAGAGACCCAGTACTTC
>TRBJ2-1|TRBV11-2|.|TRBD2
CASSLASGTSNEQFF
TGTGCCAGCAGCTTAGCTAGTGGGACTAGCAATGAGCAGTTCTTC
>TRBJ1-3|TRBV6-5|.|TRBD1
CASSLDRGVHTIYF
TGTGCCAGCAGTTTAGACAGGGGTGTGCACACCATATATTTT
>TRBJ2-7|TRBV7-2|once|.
CASTPLRVGGEQYF
TGTGCCAGCACCCCCCTCCGGGTAGGGGGCGAGCAGTACTTC
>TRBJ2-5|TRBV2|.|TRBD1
CASSPQGFPGETQYF
TGTGCCAGCAGTCCACAGGGGTTCCCCGGAGAGACCCAGTACTTC
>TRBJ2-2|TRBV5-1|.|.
CASSLAAQSGELFF
TGCGCCAGCAGCCTAGCTGCTCAATCCGGGGAGCTGTTTTTT
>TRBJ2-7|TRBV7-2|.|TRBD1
CASSPDRAGGYEQYF
TGTGCCAGCAGCCCGGACAGGGCAGGGGGCTACGAGCAGTACTTC
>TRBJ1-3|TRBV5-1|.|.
CASSPSGEVGNTIYF
TGCGCCAGCAGCCCCTCAGGGGAAGTCGGAAACACCATATATTTT
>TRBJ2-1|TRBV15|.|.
CATSRAGSRYNEQFF
TGTGCCACCAGCAGGGCGGGATCTAGATACAATGAGCAGTTCTTC